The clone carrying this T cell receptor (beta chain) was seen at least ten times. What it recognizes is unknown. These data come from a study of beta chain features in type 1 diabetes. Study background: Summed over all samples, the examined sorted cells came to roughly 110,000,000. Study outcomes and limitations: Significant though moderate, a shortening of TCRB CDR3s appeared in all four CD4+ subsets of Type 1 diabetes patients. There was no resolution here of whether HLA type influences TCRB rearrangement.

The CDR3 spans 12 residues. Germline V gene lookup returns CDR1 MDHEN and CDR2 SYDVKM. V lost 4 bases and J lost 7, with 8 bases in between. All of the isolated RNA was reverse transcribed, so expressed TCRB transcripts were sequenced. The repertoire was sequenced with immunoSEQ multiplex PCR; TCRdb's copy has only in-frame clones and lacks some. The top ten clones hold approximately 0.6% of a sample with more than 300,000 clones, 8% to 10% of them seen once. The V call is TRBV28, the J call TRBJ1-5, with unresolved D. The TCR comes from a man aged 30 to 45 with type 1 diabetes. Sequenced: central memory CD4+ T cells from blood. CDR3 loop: CASSWPGQPQHF. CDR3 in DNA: TGTGCCAGCAGTTGGCCGGGGCAGCCCCAGCATTTT.